This T cell receptor (beta chain) comes out of a study of T cell repertoires in cytomegalovirus infection. The wider study: Recently identified HLA-C-restricted and well-studied HLA-B-restricted CMV epitopes were used. Public TCR beta signatures were indicative of both CMV infection and a matching HLA type. Study outcomes and limitations: HLA-C-restricted TCR beta clonotypes specific for CMV led the ex vivo response.

The V gene's germline CDR1 is LNHDA and CDR2 SQIVND (reference sequence). Trimming cost V 2 bases and J 2 bases, with 9 bases left between them. This CDR3 spans 14 amino acids. A single record per CDR3 protein comes from TCRdb applying MiXCR to the reads. This table has under 350,000 distinct CDR3 sequences, about 20% appearing once. The table lists this clonotype with a few counts. The antigen remains undetermined. Sample: cultured PBMCs, taken from culture after CMV antigen stimulation. The clonotype originates from a human donor in good health (CMV status not recorded). Some clones in this sample may be carry-over from other donors' samples. The chain couples TRBV19 to TRBJ2-5, with D possibly being TRBD1 (6 bases). DNA for the CDR3: TGTGCCAGTAGTATACCAGGACAGCAAGAGACCCAGTACTTC. It translates to CASSIPGQQETQYF. The full variable domain, rest sourced from reference TRBV19 and TRBJ2-5, is DGGITQSPKYLFRKEGQNVTLSCEQNLNHDAMYWYRQDPGQGLRLIYYSQIVNDFQKGDIAEGYSVSREKKESFPLTVTSAQKNPTAFYLCASSIPGQQETQYFGPGTRLLVL.